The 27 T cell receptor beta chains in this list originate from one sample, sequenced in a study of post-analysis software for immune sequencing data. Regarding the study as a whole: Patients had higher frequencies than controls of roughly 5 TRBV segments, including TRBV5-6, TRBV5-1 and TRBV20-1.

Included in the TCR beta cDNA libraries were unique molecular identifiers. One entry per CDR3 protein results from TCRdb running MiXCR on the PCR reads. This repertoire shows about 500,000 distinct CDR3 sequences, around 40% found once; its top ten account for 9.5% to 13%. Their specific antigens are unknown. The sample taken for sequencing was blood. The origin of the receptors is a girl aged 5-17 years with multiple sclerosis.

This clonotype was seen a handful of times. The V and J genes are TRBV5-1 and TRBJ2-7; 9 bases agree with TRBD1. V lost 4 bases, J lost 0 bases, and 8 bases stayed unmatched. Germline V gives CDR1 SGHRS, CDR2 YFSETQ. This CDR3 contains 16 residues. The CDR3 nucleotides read TGCGCCAGCAGCAATACAGGGGGCTTAAGCTCCTACGAGCAGTACTTC. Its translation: CASSNTGGLSSYEQYF.

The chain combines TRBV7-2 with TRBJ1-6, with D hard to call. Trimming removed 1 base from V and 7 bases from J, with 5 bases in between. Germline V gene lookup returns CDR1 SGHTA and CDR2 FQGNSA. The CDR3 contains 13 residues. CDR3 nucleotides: TGTGCCAGCAGCTTAGACACCAATTCACCCCTCCACTTT. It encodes CASSLDTNSPLHF.

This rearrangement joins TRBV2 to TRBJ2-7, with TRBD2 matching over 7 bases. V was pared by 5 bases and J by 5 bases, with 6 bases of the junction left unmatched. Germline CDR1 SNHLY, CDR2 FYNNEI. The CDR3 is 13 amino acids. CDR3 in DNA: TGTGCCAGCAGTATACTGGGGGGGAACGAGCAGTACTTC. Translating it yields CASSILGGNEQYF.

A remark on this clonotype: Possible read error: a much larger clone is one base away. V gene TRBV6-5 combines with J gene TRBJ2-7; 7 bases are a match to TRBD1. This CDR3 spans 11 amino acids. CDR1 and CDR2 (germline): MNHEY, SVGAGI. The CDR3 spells CTSSRQGEQYF. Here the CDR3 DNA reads TGTACCAGCAGTCGACAGGGCGAGCAGTACTTC.

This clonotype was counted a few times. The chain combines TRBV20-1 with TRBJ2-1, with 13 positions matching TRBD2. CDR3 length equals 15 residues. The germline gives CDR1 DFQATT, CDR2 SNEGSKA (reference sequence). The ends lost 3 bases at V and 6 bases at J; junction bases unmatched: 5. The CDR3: CSARAGTSGVNEQFF. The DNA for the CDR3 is TGCAGTGCTAGGGCCGGGACTAGCGGGGTCAATGAGCAGTTCTTC.

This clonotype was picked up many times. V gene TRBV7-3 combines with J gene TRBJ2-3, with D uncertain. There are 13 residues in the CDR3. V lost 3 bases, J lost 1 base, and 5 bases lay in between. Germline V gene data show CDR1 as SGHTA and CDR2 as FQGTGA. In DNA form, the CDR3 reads TGTGCCAGCAGCTTTCCGGGCACAGATACGCAGTATTTT. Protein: CASSFPGTDTQYF.

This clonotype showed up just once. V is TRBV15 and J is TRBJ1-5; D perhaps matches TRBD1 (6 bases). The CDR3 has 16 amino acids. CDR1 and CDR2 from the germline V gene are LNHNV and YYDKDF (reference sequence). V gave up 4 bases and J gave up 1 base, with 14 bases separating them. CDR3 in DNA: TGTGCCACCAGCAAAACACAGGGAATGAGCAATCAGCCCCAGCATTTT. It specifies CATSKTQGMSNQPQHF.

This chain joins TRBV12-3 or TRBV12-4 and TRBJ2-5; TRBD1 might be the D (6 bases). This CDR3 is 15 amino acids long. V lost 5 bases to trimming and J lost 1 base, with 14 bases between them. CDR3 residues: CASSGGQLLQETQYF. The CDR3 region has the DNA TGTGCCAGCAGTGGCGGACAGCTACTCCAAGAGACCCAGTACTTC.

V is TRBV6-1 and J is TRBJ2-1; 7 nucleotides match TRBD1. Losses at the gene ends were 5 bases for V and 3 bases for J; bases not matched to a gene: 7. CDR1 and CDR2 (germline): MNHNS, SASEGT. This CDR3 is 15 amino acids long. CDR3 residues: CASSIRQGDYNEQFF. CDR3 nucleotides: TGTGCCAGCAGTATACGACAGGGCGACTACAATGAGCAGTTCTTC.

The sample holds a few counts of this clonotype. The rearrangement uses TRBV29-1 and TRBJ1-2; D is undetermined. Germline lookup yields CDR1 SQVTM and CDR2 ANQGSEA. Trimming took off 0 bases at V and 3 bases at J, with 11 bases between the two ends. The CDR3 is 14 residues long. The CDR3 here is CSVEDKSWDYGYTF. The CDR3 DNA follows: TGCAGCGTTGAAGACAAATCCTGGGACTATGGCTACACCTTC.

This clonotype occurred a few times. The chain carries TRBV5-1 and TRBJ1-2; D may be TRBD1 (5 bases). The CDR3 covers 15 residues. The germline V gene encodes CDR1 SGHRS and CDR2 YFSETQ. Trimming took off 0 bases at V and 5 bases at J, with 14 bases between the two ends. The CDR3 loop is CASSLETGNLYGYTF. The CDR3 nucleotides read TGCGCCAGCAGCTTGGAAACAGGAAACTTATATGGCTACACCTTC.

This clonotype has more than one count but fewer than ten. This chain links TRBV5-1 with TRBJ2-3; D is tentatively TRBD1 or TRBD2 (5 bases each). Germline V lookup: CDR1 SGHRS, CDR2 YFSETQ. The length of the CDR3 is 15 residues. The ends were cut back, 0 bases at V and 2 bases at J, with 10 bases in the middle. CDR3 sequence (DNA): TGCGCCAGCAGCTTGGCCCCGGGGCCCACAGATACGCAGTATTTT. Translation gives CASSLAPGPTDTQYF.

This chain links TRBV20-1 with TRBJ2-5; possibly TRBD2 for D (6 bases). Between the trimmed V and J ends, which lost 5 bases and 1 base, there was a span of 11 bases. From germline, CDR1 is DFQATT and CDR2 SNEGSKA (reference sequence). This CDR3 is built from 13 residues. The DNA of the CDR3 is TGCAGTGCTCCTCGGGACTCCCAAGAGACCCAGTACTTC. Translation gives CSAPRDSQETQYF.

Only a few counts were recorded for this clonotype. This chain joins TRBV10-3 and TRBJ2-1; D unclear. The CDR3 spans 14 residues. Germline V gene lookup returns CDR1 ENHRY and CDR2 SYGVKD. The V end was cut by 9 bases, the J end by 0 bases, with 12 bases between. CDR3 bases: TGTGCCATTGCTAGGCGGAGCTCCTACAATGAGCAGTTCTTC. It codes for CAIARRSSYNEQFF.

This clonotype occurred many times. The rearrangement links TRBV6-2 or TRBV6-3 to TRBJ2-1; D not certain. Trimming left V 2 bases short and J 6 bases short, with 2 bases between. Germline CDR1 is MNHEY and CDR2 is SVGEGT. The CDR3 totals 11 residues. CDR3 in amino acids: CASSYSNEQFF. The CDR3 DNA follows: TGTGCCAGCAGTTACAGCAATGAGCAGTTCTTC.

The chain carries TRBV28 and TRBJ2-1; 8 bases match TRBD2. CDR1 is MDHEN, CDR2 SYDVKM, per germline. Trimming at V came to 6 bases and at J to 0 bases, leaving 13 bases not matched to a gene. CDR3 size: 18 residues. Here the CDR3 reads CASSYTALSGSSYNEQFF. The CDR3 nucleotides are TGTGCCAGCAGCTATACTGCCCTGAGCGGGAGCTCCTACAATGAGCAGTTCTTC.

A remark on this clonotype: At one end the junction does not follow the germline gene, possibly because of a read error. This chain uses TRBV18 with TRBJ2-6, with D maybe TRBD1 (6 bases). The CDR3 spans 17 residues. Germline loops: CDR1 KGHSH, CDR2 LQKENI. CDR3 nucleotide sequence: TGTGCCAGCTCACGGACAGCCTTTGACTCTGGGGCCAACGTCCGGACTTTC. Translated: CASSRTAFDSGANVRTF.

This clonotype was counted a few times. The CDR3 bases are TGTGCCAGCAGTCCCTCTCGGGGTCCCCAAGAGACCCAGTACTTC. It specifies CASSPSRGPQETQYF. This chain uses TRBV12-3 or TRBV12-4 with TRBJ2-5; maybe TRBD2 (5 bases). With 5 bases removed from V and 1 base from J, the gap between germline ends came to 14 bases. This CDR3 is built from 15 residues.

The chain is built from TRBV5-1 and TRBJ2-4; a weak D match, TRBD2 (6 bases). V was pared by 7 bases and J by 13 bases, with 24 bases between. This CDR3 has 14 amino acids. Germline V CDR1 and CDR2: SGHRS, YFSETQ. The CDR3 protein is CASGSGTPPGEQYF. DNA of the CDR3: TGCGCCAGCGGATCCGGGACGCCCCCGGGGGAGCAGTACTTC. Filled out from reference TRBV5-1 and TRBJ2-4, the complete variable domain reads KAGVTQTPRYLIKTRGQQVTLSCSPISGHRSVSWYQQTPGQGLQFLFEYFSETQRNKGNFPGRFSGRQFSNSRSEMNVSTLELGDSALYLCASGSGTPPGEQYFGAGTRLSVL.

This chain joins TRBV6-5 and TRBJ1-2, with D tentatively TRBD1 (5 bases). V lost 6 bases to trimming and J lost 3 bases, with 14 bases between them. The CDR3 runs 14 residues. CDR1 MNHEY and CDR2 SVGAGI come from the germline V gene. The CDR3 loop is CASRGSGRDYGYTF. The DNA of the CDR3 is TGTGCCAGCAGGGGTTCAGGCAGGGACTATGGCTACACCTTC.

CDR3 bases: TGTGCCAGCAGTGGAAGGACAGGGTGGGAGCAGTACTTC. Its translation: CASSGRTGWEQYF. The chain employs TRBV27 and TRBJ2-7, with 8 bases aligning to TRBD1. CDR3 length: 13 amino acids. V was pared by 5 bases and J by 7 bases, with 7 bases of the junction left unmatched. Germline CDR1 and CDR2: MNHEY and SMNVEV (reference sequence).

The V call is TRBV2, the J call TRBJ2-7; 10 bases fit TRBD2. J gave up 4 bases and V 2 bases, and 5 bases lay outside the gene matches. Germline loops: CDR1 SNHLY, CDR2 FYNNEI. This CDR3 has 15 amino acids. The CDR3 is CASSEFPSGSYEQYF. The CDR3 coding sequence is TGTGCCAGCAGTGAATTTCCTAGCGGGAGTTACGAGCAGTACTTC. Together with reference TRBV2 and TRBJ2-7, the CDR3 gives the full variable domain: EPEVTQTPSHQVTQMGQEVILRCVPISNHLYFYWYRQILGQKVEFLVSFYNNEISEKSEIFDDQFSVERPDGSNFTLKIRSTKLEDSAMYFCASSEFPSGSYEQYFGPGTRLTVT.

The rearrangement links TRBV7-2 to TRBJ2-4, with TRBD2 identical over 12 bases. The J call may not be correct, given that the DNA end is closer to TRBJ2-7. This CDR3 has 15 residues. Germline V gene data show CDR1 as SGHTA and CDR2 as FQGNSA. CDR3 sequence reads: CASSLRLAGAYEQYF. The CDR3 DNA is TGTGCCAGCAGCTTACGACTAGCGGGAGCCTACGAGCAGTACTTC.

The CDR3 DNA sequence: TGTGCCAGCAGTTTTTCCCCCTACAATGAGCAGTACTTC. This translates into CASSFSPYNEQYF. This chain connects TRBV9 to TRBJ2-5; no firm D call. The CDR3 sequence is 13 residues long. Germline V gene sequence: CDR1 SGDLS, CDR2 YYNGEE. V was shortened by 5 bases and J by 11 bases, with 19 bases between the two germline ends.

The CDR3 protein is CSAPSGDSYEQYF. Written as DNA, the CDR3 is TGCAGTGCTCCGTCAGGGGATTCCTACGAGCAGTACTTC. The J gene is TRBJ2-7, the V gene TRBV20-1, with D possibly TRBD1 on 6 matching bases. The CDR3 consists of 13 residues. Germline assignment: CDR1 DFQATT and CDR2 SNEGSKA (reference sequence). V was clipped by 5 bases and J by 1 base, with 12 bases between them.

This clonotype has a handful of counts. For the CDR3, the DNA is TGCAGCGTCGGGACAGGGAACGGTCCTCAGCCCCAGCATTTT. The encoded protein is CSVGTGNGPQPQHF. The chain has TRBV29-1 and TRBJ1-5, with 9 bases aligning to TRBD1. Per the germline V gene, CDR1 is SQVTM and CDR2 is ANQGSEA. V lost 6 bases to trimming and J lost 6 bases; unmatched junction nucleotides: 9. The CDR3 contains 14 residues.

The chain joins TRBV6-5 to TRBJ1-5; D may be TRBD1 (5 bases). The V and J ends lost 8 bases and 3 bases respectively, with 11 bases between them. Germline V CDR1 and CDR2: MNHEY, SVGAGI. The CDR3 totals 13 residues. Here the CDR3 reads CASRMGTNQPQHF. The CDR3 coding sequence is TGTGCCAGCCGCATGGGGACCAATCAGCCCCAGCATTTT.